What follows is one T cell receptor (beta chain) and its context. The antigen remains unidentified. For sequencing, patients were chosen who had shown expansion of CD8+CD57+ cells by flow cytometry. Diagnosis of severe acquired aplastic anemia applied to all patients. Profiles of TCR beta VDJ and CDR3 were generated from a genomic DNA template. TCRdb independently ran MiXCR on the reads; one entry per CDR3 protein. The repertoire consists of about 98,000 distinct CDR3 sequences, with roughly two thirds occurring once and the leading ten covering roughly 60%. The V and J ends lost 1 base and 5 bases respectively, with 15 bases between them. CDR1 and CDR2 (germline): SGDLS, YYNGEE. The CDR3 loop spans 16 amino acids. The sample is drawn from a study of CD8+CD57+ T cells in acquired aplastic anemia. In the study overall: Quantities of DNA derived from sorted CD4+ and CD8+ cells averaged roughly 3 ug. General study findings and limits: Patients and controls shared over 25 CD8+ CDR3 sequences, highly expressed in patients. CD8+ Simpson's diversity in patients was not significantly different from that in controls.

The TCR originated in a human donor with aplastic anemia. Sequenced sample: sorted CD4+, CD8+, or CD8+CD57+ T cells (not recorded which) from PBMCs. The rearrangement uses TRBV9 and TRBJ1-4; D ambiguous. Written as DNA, the CDR3 is TGTGCCAGCAGCGTATCTGGCAGTGTTCGGAATGAAAAACTGTTTTTT. Its translation is CASSVSGSVRNEKLFF.